This T cell receptor (beta chain) was captured in a study of shared clonotypes between healthy human individuals. Study-wide results and limits: In the sorted subsets, rarefaction showed sequencing was incomplete despite large depth.

The test was conducted at deep level. The assay was immunoSEQ multiplex PCR, and TCRdb's table has in-frame clones only and misses some. The sample shows some 2,500,000 clones, roughly 90% of them seen only once. V was cut by 4 bases and J by 4 bases, with 11 bases left in between. The CDR3 contains 14 residues. Germline CDR1 is SEHNR and CDR2 is FQNEAQ (reference sequence). Of note for this clone: Its specificity is unknown.

V and J are TRBV7-9 and TRBJ1-5, with D possibly TRBD1 on 5 matching bases. The clonotype was recovered from a man aged 18 to 30 in good health. Some clones in this sample may be carry-over from other donors' samples. Material: naive CD4+ T cells from PBMCs. Stated subset: CD45RA+ positively selected. The CDR3 bases are TGTGCCAGCAGCTCTGGGACGGGGAATCAGCCCCAGCATTTT. This sequence encodes CASSSGTGNQPQHF.